This T cell receptor (beta chain) was retrieved from a study of cytomegalovirus exposure and HLA in healthy donors. The overall study: The approximately 120 validation repertoires were reported in a later analysis to have been generated on the same platform as the approximately 700 first-cohort repertoires.

Profiled with immunoSEQ multiplex PCR; TCRdb holds only in-frame clones, not every one. The top ten hold more than 10% of the sample, which has 250,000 or so clones, roughly 87% seen once. Notes on the study in general: It was about 150 TCR beta chains that were listed as cytomegalovirus-associated. Whilst most TCR sequences proved rare, a subset of public TCRs occurred across many donors.

On this clone: Its antigen is undetermined.

Sequencing was done on a sample of PBMCs. This TCR came from a man younger than 35 in good health and CMV-seropositive.

CDR3 region: CARDCSGNTIYF. CDR3 bases: TGTGCCAGGGATTGCTCTGGAAACACCATATATTTT. The chain employs TRBV13 and TRBJ1-3; D is uncertain. Germline CDR1 and CDR2: PRHDT and FYEKMQ (reference sequence). The CDR3 is made up of 12 amino acids. Trimming removed 9 bases at V and 0 bases at J, with 6 bases between.